The entry that follows covers one TCR beta chain sequence. Antigen: not known. The germline gives CDR1 SQVTM, CDR2 ANQGSEA. The CDR3 totals 16 residues. The data were obtained in a study of CXCR3-negative and CXCR3-positive naive CD8 T cells. Naive CD8+ T cells were CD45RO-CCR7+CD27+CD95-. Notes on the study in general: TRB CDR3 properties indicated TCR strength, while surface CD5 was similar across naive subsets. The TRBV-TRBJ usage of naive CXCR3-negative and CXCR3-positive cells was similar, but that of memory cells differed. For CXCR3-positive naive cells, TRB CDR3s were more hydrophobic than those of CXCR3-negative naive cells.

With UMI labels, 5' RACE was used to prepare the TRB cDNA libraries. TCRdb reanalyzed the 5' RACE reads, giving one entry per CDR3 protein sequence and no DNA. Seen in this sample are some 140,000 distinct CDR3 sequences; the ten most common clones hold approximately 0.46%. The rearrangement uses TRBV29-1 and TRBJ2-2; there is no DNA to check the TCRdb D call of TRBD1. The sample was naive CXCR3+ CD8+ T cells from blood. This sample's subset: CD45RO-CCR7+CD27+CD95- naive CD8+ T cells expressing CXCR3 (TNR3+). This clonotype was obtained from a human donor in good health. Some clones in this sample may be carry-over from other donors' samples. The chain's CDR3 is CSVGGDGASNTGELFF.